One sample yielded the 8 T cell receptor beta chains listed below, sequenced in a study of T-cell reconstitution after alpha-beta-depleted transplantation in children. For TCRbeta, the library was prepared with unique molecular identifiers. One entry per CDR3 protein results from TCRdb running MiXCR on the PCR reads. This sample yields a few hundred thousand distinct CDR3 sequences, of which approximately 16% are seen a single time; over 3% belongs to the top ten. Sequences were derived from PBMCs from the stem cell graft donor, sampled from the stem cell graft. These receptor sequences come from a human donor who donated a stem cell graft to a child with acute lymphoblastic leukemia.

This clonotype was counted only a few times. The chain has TRBV20-1 and TRBJ2-7; the match to TRBD1 covers 9 bases. The germline gives CDR1 DFQATT, CDR2 SNEGSKA (reference sequence). Trimming took 6 bases from V and 4 from J; bases not matched to a gene: 7. There are 13 residues in the CDR3. This CDR3 is CSAGTGKRYEQYF. CDR3 DNA sequence: TGCAGTGCGGGGACAGGGAAACGGTACGAGCAGTACTTC.

This clonotype was observed a few times. The chain combines TRBV12-3 or TRBV12-4 with TRBJ2-7, with D possibly TRBD1 on 6 matching bases. This CDR3 is built from 15 residues. Trimming pared 5 bases from V and 1 base from J, leaving 15 bases between. This CDR3 reads CASSDRQVSSYEQYF. In DNA, the CDR3 is TGTGCCAGCAGTGATAGACAGGTCTCATCCTACGAGCAGTACTTC.

This clonotype was seen a handful of times. V usage is TRBV5-1 and J usage is TRBJ2-7; 9 bases match TRBD1. CDR3 length: 13 amino acids. In germline, CDR1 is SGHRS, CDR2 YFSETQ. Trimming took 2 bases from V and 6 from J; bases not matched to a gene: 3. CDR3 in amino acids: CASSLRQGGEQYF. The CDR3, as DNA: TGCGCCAGCAGCTTAAGACAGGGGGGCGAGCAGTACTTC.

This clonotype was picked up a small number of times. The rearrangement joins TRBV29-1 to TRBJ2-1; D uncertain. The CDR3 length is 12 residues. V dropped 4 bases and J dropped 1 base, with 5 bases sitting between them. Looked up from germline, CDR1 is SQVTM and CDR2 is ANQGSEA. DNA of the CDR3: TGCAGCGTTGTACTGTCCTACAATGAGCAGTTCTTC. Translated: CSVVLSYNEQFF.

This clonotype was seen more than once but under ten times. This chain connects TRBV7-2 to TRBJ2-3; maybe TRBD2 (5 bases). This CDR3 has 14 residues. The ends were cut back, 0 bases at V and 14 bases at J, with 18 bases in the middle. Per germline, CDR1 SGHTA and CDR2 FQGNSA. The CDR3 loop is CASSLAPSQRAAYF. Here the CDR3 DNA reads TGTGCCAGCAGCTTAGCCCCGAGCCAGAGGGCCGCGTATTTT. The entire variable domain, with the rest obtained from reference TRBV7-2 and TRBJ2-3, is as follows: GAGVSQSPSNKVTEKGKDVELRCDPISGHTALYWYRQSLGQGLEFLIYFQGNSAPDKSGLPSDRFSAERTGGSVSTLTIQRTQQEDSAVYLCASSLAPSQRAAYFGPGTRLTVL.

Only a few counts were recorded for this clonotype. For the CDR3, the DNA is TGTGCCAGCAGGCTGACCCCGGGACTGGGTTACAATGAGCAGTTCTTC. It encodes CASRLTPGLGYNEQFF. The V call is TRBV11-2, the J call TRBJ2-1; D possibly corresponds to TRBD2 (6 bases). The CDR3 is made up of 16 amino acids. The germline V gene has CDR1 SGHAT and CDR2 FQNNGV. V lost 6 bases and J lost 4, with 19 bases in between.

This clonotype showed up just a few times. V and J are TRBV4-1 and TRBJ2-5; D unresolved. V was shortened by 2 bases and J by 2 bases, with 12 bases between the two germline ends. Germline-derived CDR1 and CDR2 are MGHRA and YSYEKL. The CDR3 is made up of 15 amino acids. CDR3 sequence reads: CASSQSILGQETQYF. The CDR3 bases are TGCGCCAGCAGCCAATCCATTCTAGGACAAGAGACCCAGTACTTC.

V and J are TRBV12-3 or TRBV12-4 and TRBJ1-2; D ambiguous. V lost 3 bases to trimming and J lost 5 bases, with 19 bases between them. The CDR3 loop spans 16 amino acids. The CDR3 loop reads CASSFSGSIVLYGYTF. The CDR3 region has the DNA TGTGCCAGCAGTTTCTCCGGCTCGATAGTTCTGTATGGCTACACCTTC.